The 9 T cell receptor beta chains listed next were all sequenced from one sample in a study of blood T cell repertoires in COVID-19. Repertoires were generated with immunoSEQ multiplex PCR, while TCRdb's copy carries only in-frame clones and drops some. The table has 150,000 to 200,000 clones, roughly three quarters seen once; the top ten hold approximately 15%. The sequenced sample was PBMCs or T cells enriched from blood (not recorded which). The source is a man in his sixties who had been exposed to COVID-19.

There are a few counts of this clone. The rearrangement links TRBV5-6 to TRBJ2-2; 12 nucleotides match TRBD1. The CDR3 is 16 residues long. The V gene's germline CDR1 is SGHDT and CDR2 YYEEEE. J was trimmed by 6 bases and V by 3 bases; bases with no gene match: 6. CDR3 loop: CASSSGQGAYSGELFF. CDR3 DNA sequence: TGTGCCAGCAGCTCGGGACAGGGGGCATATTCCGGGGAGCTGTTTTTT. Based on the CDR3 plus reference TRBV5-6 and TRBJ2-2, the full variable domain is DAGVTQSPTHLIKTRGQQVTLRCSPKSGHDTVSWYQQALGQGPQFIFQYYEEEERQRGNFPDRFSGHQFPNYSSELNVNALLLGDSALYLCASSSGQGAYSGELFFGEGSRLTVL.

This chain links TRBV6-1 with TRBJ1-1; the match to TRBD1 covers 9 bases. The CDR3 spans 16 residues. Per germline, CDR1 MNHNS and CDR2 SASEGT. V shed 4 bases and J 5 bases; nucleotides not matched to a gene: 11. Here the CDR3 reads CASSARQGVGSTEAFF. CDR3 nucleotides: TGTGCCAGCAGTGCTAGACAGGGGGTAGGGAGTACTGAAGCTTTCTTT.

The chain recombines TRBV21-1 with TRBJ1-2; the D call of TRBD1 is as the table states it, not checked on the DNA. TRBV21-1 is a documented pseudogene. The CDR3 sequence is 16 residues long. CDR3 in amino acids: CASSRRTGGAPCGYTF. The CDR3 coding sequence is TGTGCCAGCAGCAGAAGGACAGGGGGCGCCCCTTGTGGCTACACCTTC.

The chain carries TRBV28 and TRBJ1-2; D unclear. In germline, CDR1 is MDHEN, CDR2 SYDVKM. Trimming removed 6 bases from V and 4 bases from J, with 12 bases in between. This CDR3 region has 13 residues. CDR3 region: CASSLLGGYGYTF. The DNA of the CDR3 is TGTGCCAGCAGCCTACTTGGCGGCTATGGCTACACCTTC.

This clone was recorded a few times. The chain links TRBV2 to TRBJ1-5; a possible D gene is TRBD1 (6 bases). V was shortened by 0 bases and J by 6 bases, with 12 bases between the two germline ends. In germline, CDR1 is SNHLY, CDR2 FYNNEI. The CDR3 extends over 15 amino acids. In DNA form, the CDR3 reads TGTGCCAGCAGTGAAGCGCTACAGGGAGTTCAGCCCCAGCATTTT. It encodes CASSEALQGVQPQHF.

The rearrangement joins TRBV7-6 to TRBJ2-3; weak D call: TRBD1 (5 bases). Germline CDR1 is SGHVS and CDR2 is FNYEAQ. The CDR3 is 17 amino acids. V was shortened by 0 bases and J by 1 base, with 14 bases between the two germline ends. In DNA, the CDR3 is TGTGCCAGCAGCTTAGCCGTCGCAGGGTGGGGCACAGATACGCAGTATTTT. This sequence encodes CASSLAVAGWGTDTQYF.

V gene TRBV7-2 combines with J gene TRBJ1-2; tentatively, D is TRBD1 (6 bases). Germline CDR1 reads SGHTA; CDR2 reads FQGNSA. The CDR3 is 14 amino acids. V lost 5 bases to trimming and J lost 1 base, with 11 bases between them. CDR3 sequence reads: CASSGGAYNYGYTF. The DNA for the CDR3 is TGTGCCAGCAGCGGGGGGGCTTATAACTATGGCTACACCTTC.

This chain's CDR3 is CARGGTTDTQYF. As DNA, the CDR3 is TGTGCCAGGGGGGGGACAACAGATACGCAGTATTTT. V gene TRBV5-7 combines with J gene TRBJ2-3; TRBD2 is a possible D gene (7 bases). TRBV5-7 is an open reading frame, and its role is uncertain. The CDR3 contains 12 residues. Between the trimmed V and J ends, which lost 8 bases and 3 bases, there was a span of 10 bases.

The V and J genes are TRBV6-5 and TRBJ1-1; D possibly corresponds to TRBD1 (6 bases). The CDR3 is 13 amino acids. Trimming removed 6 bases at V and 4 bases at J, with 12 bases between. Per germline, CDR1 MNHEY and CDR2 SVGAGI. CDR3: CASRGAGLTEAFF. The CDR3 DNA follows: TGTGCCAGCAGGGGGGCGGGTCTCACTGAAGCTTTCTTT.